Given below is one T cell receptor (beta chain) in context. Profiling relied on immunoSEQ multiplex PCR, and the TCRdb table lists in-frame clones only, not all of them. The sample gives around 300,000 clones, roughly 90% of which show up once; 0.9% to 1% is in the top ten. The data derive from a study of cytomegalovirus exposure and HLA in healthy donors. For the study at large: The same platform as the approximately 640 first-cohort repertoires was used for the 90 to 150 validation repertoires, a later analysis reported.

Germline assignment: CDR1 SGHAT and CDR2 FQNNGV. V was pared by 0 bases and J by 3 bases, with 4 bases of the junction left unmatched. The CDR3 loop spans 15 amino acids. The rearrangement joins TRBV11-2 to TRBJ2-7, with 8 bases aligning to TRBD1. Sequencing used PBMCs. The receptor comes from a man aged 25 to 40 in good health and CMV-seronegative. The CDR3 coding sequence is TGTGCCAGCAGCTTAGAGACAGGGGTAGTCTACGAGCAGTACTTC. The encoded protein is CASSLETGVVYEQYF.